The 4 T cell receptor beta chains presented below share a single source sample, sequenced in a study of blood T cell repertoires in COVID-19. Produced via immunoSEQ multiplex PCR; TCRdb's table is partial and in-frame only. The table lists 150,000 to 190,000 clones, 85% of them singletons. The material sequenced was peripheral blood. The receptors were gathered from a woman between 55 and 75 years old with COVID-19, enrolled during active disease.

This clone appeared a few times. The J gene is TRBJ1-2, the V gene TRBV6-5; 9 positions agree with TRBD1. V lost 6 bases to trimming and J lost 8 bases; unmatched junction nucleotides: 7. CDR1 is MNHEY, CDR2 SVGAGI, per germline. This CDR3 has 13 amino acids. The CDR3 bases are TGTGCCAGCAGCCTAACAGGGGGCGAAGGCTACACCTTC. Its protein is CASSLTGGEGYTF.

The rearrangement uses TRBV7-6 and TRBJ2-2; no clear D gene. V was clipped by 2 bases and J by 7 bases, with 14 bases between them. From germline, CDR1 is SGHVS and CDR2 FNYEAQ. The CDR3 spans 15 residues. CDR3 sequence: CASSLSPRGYGELFF. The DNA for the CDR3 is TGTGCCAGCAGCTTATCCCCCCGAGGATACGGGGAGCTGTTTTTT.

CDR3 DNA: TGCGCCAGCAGCCCCCTACCAGGGGCGGCTGGCTACACCTTC. Its translation: CASSPLPGAAGYTF. The chain carries TRBV4-1 and TRBJ1-2, with D possibly matching TRBD1 (6 bases). Germline V gene lookup returns CDR1 MGHRA and CDR2 YSYEKL. The CDR3 runs 14 residues. V lost 4 bases and J lost 7, with 16 bases in between.

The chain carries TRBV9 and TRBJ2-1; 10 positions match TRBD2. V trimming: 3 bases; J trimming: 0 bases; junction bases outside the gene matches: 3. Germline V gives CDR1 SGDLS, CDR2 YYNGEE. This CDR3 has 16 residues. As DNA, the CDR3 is TGTGCCAGCAGCGAAACTAGCGGGATCTCCTACAATGAGCAGTTCTTC. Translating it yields CASSETSGISYNEQFF.